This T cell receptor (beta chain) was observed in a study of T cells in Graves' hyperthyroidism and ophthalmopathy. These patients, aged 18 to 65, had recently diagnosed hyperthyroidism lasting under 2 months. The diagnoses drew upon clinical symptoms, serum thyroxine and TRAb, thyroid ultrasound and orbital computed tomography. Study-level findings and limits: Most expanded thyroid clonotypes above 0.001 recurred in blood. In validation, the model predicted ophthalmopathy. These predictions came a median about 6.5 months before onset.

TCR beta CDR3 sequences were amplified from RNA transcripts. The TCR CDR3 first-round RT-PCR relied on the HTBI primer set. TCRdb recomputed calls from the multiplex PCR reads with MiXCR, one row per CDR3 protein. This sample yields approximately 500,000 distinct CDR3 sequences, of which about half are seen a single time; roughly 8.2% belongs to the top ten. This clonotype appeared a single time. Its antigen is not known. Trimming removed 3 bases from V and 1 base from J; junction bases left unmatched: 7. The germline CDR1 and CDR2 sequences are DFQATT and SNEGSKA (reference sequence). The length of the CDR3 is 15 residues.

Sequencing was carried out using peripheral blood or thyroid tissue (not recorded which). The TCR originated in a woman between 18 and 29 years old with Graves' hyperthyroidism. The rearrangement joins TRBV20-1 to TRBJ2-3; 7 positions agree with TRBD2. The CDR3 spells CSASTRTSGTDTQYF. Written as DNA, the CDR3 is TGCAGTGCTAGCACCCGCACTAGCGGCACAGATACGCAGTATTTT.